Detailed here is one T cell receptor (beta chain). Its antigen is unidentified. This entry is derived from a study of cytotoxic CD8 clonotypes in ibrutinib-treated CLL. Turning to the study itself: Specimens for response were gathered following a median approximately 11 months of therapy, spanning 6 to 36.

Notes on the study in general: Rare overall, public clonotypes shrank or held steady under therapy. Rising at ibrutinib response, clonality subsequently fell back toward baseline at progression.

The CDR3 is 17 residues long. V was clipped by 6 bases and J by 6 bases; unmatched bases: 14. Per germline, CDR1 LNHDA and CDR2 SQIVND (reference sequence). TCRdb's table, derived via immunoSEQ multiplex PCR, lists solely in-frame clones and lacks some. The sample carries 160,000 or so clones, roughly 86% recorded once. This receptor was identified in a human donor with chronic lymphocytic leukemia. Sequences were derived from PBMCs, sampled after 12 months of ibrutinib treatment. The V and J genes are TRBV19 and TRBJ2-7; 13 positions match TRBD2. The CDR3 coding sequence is TGTGCCAGTAGCACCTCCGTATCTGGGACTAGCGGGGCCGAGCAGTACTTC. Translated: CASSTSVSGTSGAEQYF. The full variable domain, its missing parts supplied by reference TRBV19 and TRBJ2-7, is DGGITQSPKYLFRKEGQNVTLSCEQNLNHDAMYWYRQDPGQGLRLIYYSQIVNDFQKGDIAEGYSVSREKKESFPLTVTSAQKNPTAFYLCASSTSVSGTSGAEQYFGPGTRLTVT.